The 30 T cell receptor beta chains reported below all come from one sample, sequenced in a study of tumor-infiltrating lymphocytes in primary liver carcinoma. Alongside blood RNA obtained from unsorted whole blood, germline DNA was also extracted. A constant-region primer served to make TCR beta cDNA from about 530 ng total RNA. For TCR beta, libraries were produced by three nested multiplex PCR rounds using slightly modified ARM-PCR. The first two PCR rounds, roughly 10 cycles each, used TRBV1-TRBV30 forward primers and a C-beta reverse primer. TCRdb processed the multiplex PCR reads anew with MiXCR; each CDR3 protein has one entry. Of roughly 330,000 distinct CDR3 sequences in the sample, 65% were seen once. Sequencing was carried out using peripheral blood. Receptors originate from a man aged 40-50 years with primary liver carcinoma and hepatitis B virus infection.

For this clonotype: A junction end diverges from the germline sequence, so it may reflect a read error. The CDR3, as DNA: TGCGCCAGCAGCTTACTGCGGGAGTTCTACAATGAGCGGTTCTTC. Protein: CASSLLREFYNERFF. The V and J genes are TRBV11-2 and TRBJ2-1, with TRBD2 identical over 7 bases. This CDR3 has 15 amino acids. Germline CDR1 is SGHAT and CDR2 is FQNNGV.

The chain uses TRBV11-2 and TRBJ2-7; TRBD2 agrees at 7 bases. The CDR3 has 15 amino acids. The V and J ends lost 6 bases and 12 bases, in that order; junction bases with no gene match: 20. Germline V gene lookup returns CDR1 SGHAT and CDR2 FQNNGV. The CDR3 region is CASSWPSGAAYERYF. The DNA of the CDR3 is TGTGCCAGCAGTTGGCCTAGCGGCGCCGCCTACGAGAGGTACTTC.

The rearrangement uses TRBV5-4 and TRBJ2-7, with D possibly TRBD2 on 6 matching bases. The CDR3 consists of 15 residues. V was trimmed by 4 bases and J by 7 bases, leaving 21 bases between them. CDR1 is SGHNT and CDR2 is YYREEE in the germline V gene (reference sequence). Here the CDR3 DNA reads TGTGCCAGCAGCAGGTGGAGGGTGGGATTGTCGGAGCAGTACTTC. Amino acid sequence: CASSRWRVGLSEQYF.

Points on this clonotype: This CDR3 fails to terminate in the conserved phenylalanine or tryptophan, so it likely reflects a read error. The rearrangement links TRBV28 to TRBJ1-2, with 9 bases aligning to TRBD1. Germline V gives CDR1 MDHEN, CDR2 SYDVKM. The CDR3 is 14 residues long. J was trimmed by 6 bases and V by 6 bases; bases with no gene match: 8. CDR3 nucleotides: TGTGCCAGCAGGCCACAGGGGGCGCGGGATGGCTACACCTTA. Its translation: CASRPQGARDGYTL.

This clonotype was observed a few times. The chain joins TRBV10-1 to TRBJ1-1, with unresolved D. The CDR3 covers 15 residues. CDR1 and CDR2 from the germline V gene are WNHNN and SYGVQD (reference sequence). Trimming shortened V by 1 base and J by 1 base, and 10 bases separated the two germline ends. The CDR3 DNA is TGCGCCAGCAGTGAGTACAGTTCCGGGAACACTGAAGCTTTCTTT. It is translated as CASSEYSSGNTEAFF.

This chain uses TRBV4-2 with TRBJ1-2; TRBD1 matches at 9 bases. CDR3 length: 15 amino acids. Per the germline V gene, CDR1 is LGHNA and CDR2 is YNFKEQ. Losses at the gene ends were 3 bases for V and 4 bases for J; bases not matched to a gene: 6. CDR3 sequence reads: CASSQFGQGPYGYTF. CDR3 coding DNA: TGTGCCAGCAGCCAGTTTGGACAGGGGCCCTATGGCTACACCTTC.

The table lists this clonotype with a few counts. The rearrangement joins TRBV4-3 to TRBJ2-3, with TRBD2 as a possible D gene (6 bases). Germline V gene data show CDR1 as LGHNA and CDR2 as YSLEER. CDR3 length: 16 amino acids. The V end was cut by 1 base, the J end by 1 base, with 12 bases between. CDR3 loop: CASSQGTGVGTDTQYF. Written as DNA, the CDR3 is TGCGCCAGCAGCCAAGGAACGGGAGTCGGCACAGATACGCAGTATTTT.

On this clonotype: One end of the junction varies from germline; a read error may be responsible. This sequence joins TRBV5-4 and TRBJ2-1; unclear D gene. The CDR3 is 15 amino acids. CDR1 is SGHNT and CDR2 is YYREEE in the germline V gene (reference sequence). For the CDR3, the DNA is TGTGTCAGCAGCTTGGATAAGAGCTCCTACAATGAGCAGTTCTTC. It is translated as CVSSLDKSSYNEQFF.

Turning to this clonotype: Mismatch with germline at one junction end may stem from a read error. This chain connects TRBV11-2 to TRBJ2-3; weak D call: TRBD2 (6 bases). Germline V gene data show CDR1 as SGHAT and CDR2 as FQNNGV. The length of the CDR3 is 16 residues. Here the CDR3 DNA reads TGTGCCAGCACTTTTCCCCTGGGACTTCGCACAGATACGCGGTATTTT. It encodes CASTFPLGLRTDTRYF. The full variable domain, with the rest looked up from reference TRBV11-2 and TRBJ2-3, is EAGVAQSPRYKIIEKRQSVAFWCNPISGHATLYWYQQILGQGPKLLIQFQNNGVVDDSQLPKDRFSAERLKGVDSTLKIQPAKLEDSAVYLCASTFPLGLRTDTRYFGPGTRLTVL.

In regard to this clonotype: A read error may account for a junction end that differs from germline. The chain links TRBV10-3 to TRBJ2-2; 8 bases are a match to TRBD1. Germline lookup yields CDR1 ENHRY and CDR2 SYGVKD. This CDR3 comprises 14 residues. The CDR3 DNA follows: TGTGACATCAGTATGACAGGGGTGACCGGGGAGCTGTTTTTT. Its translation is CDISMTGVTGELFF.

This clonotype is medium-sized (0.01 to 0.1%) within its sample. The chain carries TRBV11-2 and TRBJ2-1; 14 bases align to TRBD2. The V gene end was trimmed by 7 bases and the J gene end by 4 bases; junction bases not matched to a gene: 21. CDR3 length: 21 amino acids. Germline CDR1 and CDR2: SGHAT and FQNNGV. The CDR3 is CASIPGGGLAGASPMYNEQFF. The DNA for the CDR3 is TGTGCCAGCATCCCAGGAGGGGGACTAGCGGGGGCCAGCCCAATGTACAATGAGCAGTTCTTC.

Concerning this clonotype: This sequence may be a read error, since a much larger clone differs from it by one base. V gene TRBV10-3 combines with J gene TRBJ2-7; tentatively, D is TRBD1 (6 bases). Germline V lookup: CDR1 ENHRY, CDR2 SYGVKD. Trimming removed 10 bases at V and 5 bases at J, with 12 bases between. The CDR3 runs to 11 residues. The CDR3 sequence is CATGETNEQYF. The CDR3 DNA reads TGTGCCACAGGGGAAACCAACGAGCAGTACTTC.

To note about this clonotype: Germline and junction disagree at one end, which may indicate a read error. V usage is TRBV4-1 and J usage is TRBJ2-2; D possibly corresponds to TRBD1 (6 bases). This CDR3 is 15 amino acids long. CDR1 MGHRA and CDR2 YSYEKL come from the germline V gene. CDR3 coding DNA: TGCGCAAGCAGCCAAGTGAGGGGGTACACCGGGGAGCTGTTTTTT. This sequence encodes CASSQVRGYTGELFF.

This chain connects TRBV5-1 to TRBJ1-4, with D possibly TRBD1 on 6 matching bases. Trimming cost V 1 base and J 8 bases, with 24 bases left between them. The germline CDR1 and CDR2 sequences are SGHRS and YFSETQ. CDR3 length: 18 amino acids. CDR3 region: CASSLHPTQGSNGEKLFF. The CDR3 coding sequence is TGCGCCAGCAGCTTGCACCCTACACAGGGTTCGAACGGGGAAAAACTGTTTTTT.

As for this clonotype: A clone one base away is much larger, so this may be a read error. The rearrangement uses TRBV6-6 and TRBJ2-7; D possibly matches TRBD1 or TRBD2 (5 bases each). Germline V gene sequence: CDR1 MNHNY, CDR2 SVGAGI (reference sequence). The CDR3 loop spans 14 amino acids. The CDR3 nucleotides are TGTCCCAGCAGTTACTCGGGGCATACTTCCGAGCAGTACTTC. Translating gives CPSSYSGHTSEQYF.

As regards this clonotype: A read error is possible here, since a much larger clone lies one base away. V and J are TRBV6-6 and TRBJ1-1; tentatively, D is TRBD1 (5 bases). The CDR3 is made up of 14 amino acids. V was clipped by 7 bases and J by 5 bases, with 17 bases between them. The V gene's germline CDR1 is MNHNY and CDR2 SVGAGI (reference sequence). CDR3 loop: CASIRQREQTEAFF. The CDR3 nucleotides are TGTGCCAGCATTAGACAGCGAGAACAAACTGAAGCTTTCTTT.

CDR3 loop: CAIIPTNESSYEQYF. As DNA, the CDR3 is TGTGCCATCATTCCGACTAACGAGAGCTCCTACGAGCAGTACTTC. The chain has TRBV6-1 and TRBJ2-7; D might be TRBD2 (5 bases). Germline loops: CDR1 MNHNS, CDR2 SASEGT. The CDR3 covers 15 residues. With 10 bases removed from V and 0 bases from J, the gap between germline ends came to 19 bases.

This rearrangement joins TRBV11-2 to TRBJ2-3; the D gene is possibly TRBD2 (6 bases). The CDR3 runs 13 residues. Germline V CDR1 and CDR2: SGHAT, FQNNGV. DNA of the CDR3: TGTGTTAGCGGCCCAGGAGTGAGGGATACGCAGTATTTT. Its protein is CVSGPGVRDTQYF.

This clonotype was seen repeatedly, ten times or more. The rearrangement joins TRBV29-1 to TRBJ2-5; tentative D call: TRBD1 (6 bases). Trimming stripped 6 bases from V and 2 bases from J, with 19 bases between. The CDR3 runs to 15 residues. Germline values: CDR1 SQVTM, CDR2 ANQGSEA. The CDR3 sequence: CSVPPFGTNQETQYF. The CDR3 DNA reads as TGCAGCGTGCCACCATTCGGGACAAATCAAGAGACCCAGTACTTC.

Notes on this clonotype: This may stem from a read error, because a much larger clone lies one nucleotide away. The CDR3 loop reads CTSSPRASGRGHEQFF. The CDR3 coding sequence is TGTACCAGCAGTCCTAGGGCTAGCGGGAGAGGACATGAGCAGTTCTTC. The chain links TRBV6-5 to TRBJ2-1; 10 bases are a match to TRBD2. The CDR3 runs to 16 residues. The germline CDR1 and CDR2 sequences are MNHEY and SVGAGI.

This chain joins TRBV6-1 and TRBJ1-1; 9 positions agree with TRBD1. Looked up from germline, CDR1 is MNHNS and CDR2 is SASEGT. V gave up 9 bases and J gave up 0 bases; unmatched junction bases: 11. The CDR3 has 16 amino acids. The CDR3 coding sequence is TGTGCCAGAACCCGGACAGGGGTCTACCTGAACACTGAAGCTTTCTTT. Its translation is CARTRTGVYLNTEAFF.

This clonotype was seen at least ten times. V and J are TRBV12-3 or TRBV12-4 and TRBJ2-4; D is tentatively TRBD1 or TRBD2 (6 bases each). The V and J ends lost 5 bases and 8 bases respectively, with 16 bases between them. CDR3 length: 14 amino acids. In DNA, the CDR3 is TGTGCCAGCAGTCCTCCCGGGGGCGGGGACATTCAGTACTTC. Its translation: CASSPPGGGDIQYF.

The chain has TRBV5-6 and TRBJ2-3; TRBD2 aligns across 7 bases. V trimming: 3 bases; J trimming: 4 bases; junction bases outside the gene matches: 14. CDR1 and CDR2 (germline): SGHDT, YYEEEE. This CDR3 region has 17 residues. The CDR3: CASSSGLTGVPADTQYF. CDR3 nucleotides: TGTGCCAGCAGCTCGGGACTAACGGGAGTACCAGCAGATACGCAGTATTTT.

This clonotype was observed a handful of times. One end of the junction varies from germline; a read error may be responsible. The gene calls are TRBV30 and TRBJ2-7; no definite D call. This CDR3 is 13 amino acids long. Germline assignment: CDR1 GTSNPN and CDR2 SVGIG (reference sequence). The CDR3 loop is CSWSLVSPYEQYF. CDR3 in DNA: TGTTCCTGGAGTTTAGTAAGCCCCTACGAGCAGTATTTC. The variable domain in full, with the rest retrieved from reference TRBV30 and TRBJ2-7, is SQTIHQWPATLVQPVGSPLSLECTVEGTSNPNLYWYRQAAGRGLQLLFYSVGIGQISSEVPQNLSASRPQDRQFILSSKKLLLSDSGFYLCSWSLVSPYEQYFGPGTRLTVT.

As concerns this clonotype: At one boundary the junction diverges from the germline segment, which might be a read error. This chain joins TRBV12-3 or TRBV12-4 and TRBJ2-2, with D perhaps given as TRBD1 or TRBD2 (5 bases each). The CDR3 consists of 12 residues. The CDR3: CASRRGAGELSF. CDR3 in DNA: TGTGCCAGCAGGCGAGGGGCCGGGGAGCTGTCTTTT.

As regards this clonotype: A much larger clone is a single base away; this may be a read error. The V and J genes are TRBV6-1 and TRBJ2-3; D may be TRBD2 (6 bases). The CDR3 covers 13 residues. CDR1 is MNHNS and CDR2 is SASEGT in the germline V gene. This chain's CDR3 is CASQRGTGDTEYF. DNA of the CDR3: TGTGCCAGCCAACGGGGGACCGGAGATACGGAGTATTTT.

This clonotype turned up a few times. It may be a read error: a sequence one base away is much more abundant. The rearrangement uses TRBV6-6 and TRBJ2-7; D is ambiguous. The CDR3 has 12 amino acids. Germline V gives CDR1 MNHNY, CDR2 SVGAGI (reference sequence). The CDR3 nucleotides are TGTGCCAGCAGTGGCAGCCCCTACGATCAGTACTTC. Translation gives CASSGSPYDQYF.

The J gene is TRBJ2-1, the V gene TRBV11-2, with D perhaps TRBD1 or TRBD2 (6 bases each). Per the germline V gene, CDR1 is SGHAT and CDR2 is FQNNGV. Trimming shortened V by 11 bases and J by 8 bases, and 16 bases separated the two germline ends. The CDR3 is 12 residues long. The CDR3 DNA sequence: TGTGCCGGCCGCGACAGGAGGGATGAGCAGTTCTTC. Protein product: CAGRDRRDEQFF.

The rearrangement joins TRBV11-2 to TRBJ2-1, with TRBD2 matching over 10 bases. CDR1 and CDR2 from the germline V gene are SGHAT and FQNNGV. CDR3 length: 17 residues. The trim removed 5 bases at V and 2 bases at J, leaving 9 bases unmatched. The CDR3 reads CASSPGLARITYNEQFF. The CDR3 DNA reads TGTGCCAGCAGCCCGGGACTAGCGCGAATTACCTACAATGAGCAGTTCTTC.

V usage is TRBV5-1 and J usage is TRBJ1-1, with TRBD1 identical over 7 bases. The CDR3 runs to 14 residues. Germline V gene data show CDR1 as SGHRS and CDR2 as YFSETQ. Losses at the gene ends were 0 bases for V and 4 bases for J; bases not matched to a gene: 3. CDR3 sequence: CASSLARGGTEAFF. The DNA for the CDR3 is TGCGCCAGCAGCTTGGCCAGGGGGGGCACTGAAGCTTTCTTT.